This TCR beta chain comes out of a study of cytotoxic CD8 clonotypes in ibrutinib-treated CLL. TCRdb's table, derived via immunoSEQ multiplex PCR, lists solely in-frame clones and lacks some. The table records 200,000 or so clones, about three quarters of them present only once. There are 14 residues in the CDR3. V shed 2 bases and J shed 7 bases, with 14 bases lying between them. Per germline, CDR1 MNHEY and CDR2 SVGAGI. This sample comprised PBMCs, obtained after 12 months of ibrutinib treatment. The receptor's source is a human donor with chronic lymphocytic leukemia. The V call is TRBV6-5, the J call TRBJ1-2, with D possibly TRBD1 on 6 matching bases. CDR3 sequence reads: CASSYLAGGSGYTF. CDR3 bases: TGTGCCAGCAGTTACCTGGCGGGGGGCTCTGGCTACACCTTC.